The 32 T cell receptor beta chains given below trace back to one sample, sequenced in a study of cytomegalovirus exposure and HLA in healthy donors. Researchers ran the PCR with 60 Vbeta and 13 Jbeta primers. Using immunoSEQ multiplex PCR, the repertoire was profiled, and TCRdb retains in-frame clones only, with some absent. The repertoire consists of some 130,000 clones, with roughly 70% occurring once and the leading ten covering 1.6%. Input material: PBMCs. These receptors were collected from a human donor in good health.

This clone was seen a handful of times. The genes are TRBV11-2 and TRBJ2-1; tentative D call: TRBD2 (6 bases). There are 12 residues in the CDR3. The germline V gene has CDR1 SGHAT and CDR2 FQNNGV. Trimming took off 5 bases at V and 8 bases at J, with 10 bases between the two ends. In DNA, the CDR3 is TGTGCCAGCAGCCGGGAGATCTATGAGCAGTTCTTC. Its protein is CASSREIYEQFF.

The chain combines TRBV9 with TRBJ2-7, with TRBD1 matching over 9 bases. The CDR3 extends over 15 amino acids. From germline, CDR1 is SGDLS and CDR2 YYNGEE. The ends lost 3 bases at V and 6 bases at J; junction bases unmatched: 10. The CDR3 protein is CASSASGTGPSEQYF. The CDR3 nucleotides are TGTGCCAGCAGCGCCTCCGGGACAGGGCCTTCCGAGCAGTACTTC.

The chain links TRBV28 to TRBJ1-2; maybe TRBD1 (5 bases). V lost 6 bases and J lost 8, with 19 bases in between. The CDR3 extends over 14 amino acids. The germline V gene encodes CDR1 MDHEN and CDR2 SYDVKM. In nucleotides, the CDR3 is TGTGCCAGCAGCCAGGGCGGGGGAGGTAGAGGCTACACCTTC. Residues: CASSQGGGGRGYTF.

The rearrangement links TRBV7-8 to TRBJ2-4, with D possibly TRBD2 on 6 matching bases. V lost 5 bases and J lost 6, with 11 bases in between. CDR3 length: 13 residues. The germline V gene encodes CDR1 SGHVS and CDR2 FQNEAQ. CDR3 sequence reads: CASSPGLSNIQYF. CDR3 nucleotides: TGTGCCAGCAGCCCCGGACTATCAAACATTCAGTACTTC.

This clone was detected once. The CDR3 nucleotides are TGTGCCAGCAGATTTCGGAGGGAAGGCTCCTACAATGAGCAGTTCTTC. This gives the protein CASRFRREGSYNEQFF. The chain uses TRBV11-3 and TRBJ2-1; TRBD2 might be the D (6 bases). Per germline, CDR1 SGHNT and CDR2 YENEEA. With 6 bases removed from V and 0 bases from J, the gap between germline ends came to 15 bases. CDR3 length: 16 amino acids.

This clone was seen a single time. This sequence joins TRBV9 and TRBJ1-4; D remains unclear. The V and J ends lost 0 bases and 7 bases respectively, with 13 bases between them. The germline V gene has CDR1 SGDLS and CDR2 YYNGEE. This CDR3 contains 15 residues. The CDR3 region has the DNA TGTGCCAGCAGCGTAGCAGACGGGGTGGGTGAAAAACTGTTTTTT. Its translation is CASSVADGVGEKLFF. Drawing the rest from reference TRBV9 and TRBJ1-4, the complete variable domain is DSGVTQTPKHLITATGQRVTLRCSPRSGDLSVYWYQQSLDQGLQFLIQYYNGEERAKGNILERFSAQQFPDLHSELNLSSLELGDSALYFCASSVADGVGEKLFFGSGTQLSVL.

The chain employs TRBV5-4 and TRBJ2-7; possible D gene TRBD2, 5 bases. Trimming took 0 bases from V and 7 from J, leaving 11 bases between them. Germline CDR1 reads SGHNT; CDR2 reads YYREEE (reference sequence). The CDR3 sequence is 13 residues long. CDR3: CASSLGGSGEQYF. The CDR3 nucleotides read TGTGCCAGCAGCTTGGGAGGTTCGGGGGAGCAGTACTTC.

The genes are TRBV11-1 and TRBJ2-5; 7 nucleotides line up with TRBD1. Germline CDR1 reads SGHAT; CDR2 reads FQDESV (reference sequence). The CDR3 covers 13 residues. V was pared by 5 bases and J by 3 bases, with 3 bases of the junction left unmatched. CDR3 DNA sequence: TGTGCCAGCAGCGCCGACAGGGAAGAGACCCAGTACTTC. This gives the protein CASSADREETQYF.

This clone appeared once. The chain joins TRBV19 to TRBJ2-3, with 12 bases lining up with TRBD2. CDR1 and CDR2 (germline): LNHDA, SQIVND (reference sequence). With V trimmed by 10 bases and J by 3 bases, 11 bases remained unmatched. The CDR3 covers 16 residues. For the CDR3, the DNA is TGTGCCACTACCCGGACTAGCGGGATGCGAACAGATACGCAGTATTTT. Protein product: CATTRTSGMRTDTQYF. Full variable domain (rest looked up from reference TRBV19 and TRBJ2-3): DGGITQSPKYLFRKEGQNVTLSCEQNLNHDAMYWYRQDPGQGLRLIYYSQIVNDFQKGDIAEGYSVSREKKESFPLTVTSAQKNPTAFYLCATTRTSGMRTDTQYFGPGTRLTVL.

The V call is TRBV19, the J call TRBJ2-7, with 8 bases matching TRBD2. V dropped 3 bases and J dropped 4; count of bases not matched to a gene: 5. Germline CDR1 LNHDA, CDR2 SQIVND (reference sequence). CDR3 length equals 14 residues. As DNA, the CDR3 is TGTGCCAGTAGTATTTCGGCTAGCGGGTACGAGCAGTACTTC. This translates into CASSISASGYEQYF.

This clone has just a few counts. V is TRBV5-4 and J is TRBJ2-1, with D maybe TRBD2 (7 bases). Germline V gene lookup returns CDR1 SGHNT and CDR2 YYREEE (reference sequence). V dropped 0 bases and J dropped 7 bases, with 14 bases sitting between them. CDR3 size: 15 residues. In nucleotides, the CDR3 is TGTGCCAGCAGCTTGGCGCAGGGAGGGGGAAATGAGCAGTTCTTC. It translates to CASSLAQGGGNEQFF.

This clone was seen a single time. This chain joins TRBV4-1 and TRBJ2-7, with 9 bases fitting TRBD2. V was clipped by 2 bases and J by 2 bases; unmatched bases: 7. The CDR3 is made up of 16 amino acids. The germline CDR1 and CDR2 sequences are MGHRA and YSYEKL. In DNA form, the CDR3 reads TGCGCCAGCAGCCAAACTATAGCGGGGGCTACCTACGAGCAGTACTTC. This translates into CASSQTIAGATYEQYF.

V and J are TRBV5-1 and TRBJ2-1; 11 bases match TRBD2. This CDR3 contains 15 residues. The ends lost 4 bases at V and 3 bases at J; junction bases unmatched: 3. The V gene's germline CDR1 is SGHRS and CDR2 YFSETQ. The CDR3 DNA reads as TGCGCCAGCAGCCCGGGACTAGCGGTCTACAATGAGCAGTTCTTC. As protein: CASSPGLAVYNEQFF. The full variable domain, its missing parts supplied by reference TRBV5-1 and TRBJ2-1, is KAGVTQTPRYLIKTRGQQVTLSCSPISGHRSVSWYQQTPGQGLQFLFEYFSETQRNKGNFPGRFSGRQFSNSRSEMNVSTLELGDSALYLCASSPGLAVYNEQFFGPGTRLTVL.

J is TRBJ1-3 and V is TRBV7-8, with TRBD1 matching over 12 bases. Trimming cost V 2 bases and J 5 bases; bases outside gene matches: 4. The germline V gene encodes CDR1 SGHVS and CDR2 FQNEAQ. The CDR3 covers 16 residues. The DNA of the CDR3 is TGTGCCAGCAGCTTAAGGGACAGGGGGCGGAGAAACACCATATATTTT. Its protein is CASSLRDRGRRNTIYF.

V and J are TRBV9 and TRBJ2-7, with 7 bases matching TRBD1. J gave up 2 bases and V 4 bases, and 3 bases lay outside the gene matches. The CDR3 extends over 13 amino acids. The germline gives CDR1 SGDLS, CDR2 YYNGEE. For the CDR3, the DNA is TGTGCCAGCAGCTTGACAGGGACCTACGAGCAGTACTTC. Translation: CASSLTGTYEQYF. The complete variable domain, with remaining parts taken from reference TRBV9 and TRBJ2-7, reads DSGVTQTPKHLITATGQRVTLRCSPRSGDLSVYWYQQSLDQGLQFLIQYYNGEERAKGNILERFSAQQFPDLHSELNLSSLELGDSALYFCASSLTGTYEQYFGPGTRLTVT.

This rearrangement joins TRBV9 to TRBJ2-7; tentative D call: TRBD1 (6 bases). CDR3 length: 17 amino acids. Trimming removed 0 bases from V and 5 bases from J, with 21 bases in between. The V gene's germline CDR1 is SGDLS and CDR2 YYNGEE. CDR3 region: CASSVVPVGQGHHEQYF. As DNA, the CDR3 is TGTGCCAGCAGCGTAGTCCCCGTTGGGCAGGGGCACCACGAGCAGTACTTC. Supplemented by reference TRBV9 and TRBJ2-7, the full variable domain reads DSGVTQTPKHLITATGQRVTLRCSPRSGDLSVYWYQQSLDQGLQFLIQYYNGEERAKGNILERFSAQQFPDLHSELNLSSLELGDSALYFCASSVVPVGQGHHEQYFGPGTRLTVT.

This clone came up once. As DNA, the CDR3 is TGTGCCAGCAGTGAAACGCGGTCCAATGAGCAGTTCTTC. Its protein is CASSETRSNEQFF. The chain has TRBV6-1 and TRBJ2-1; D not resolved. CDR1 and CDR2 (germline): MNHNS, SASEGT. Trimming took 2 bases from V and 6 from J, leaving 8 bases between them. The CDR3 consists of 13 residues.

This clone was detected only a few times. The chain uses TRBV28 and TRBJ1-5, with a weak D call TRBD1 (5 bases). Trimming removed 2 bases at V and 7 bases at J, with 12 bases between. The CDR3 runs to 14 residues. Germline lookup yields CDR1 MDHEN and CDR2 SYDVKM. CDR3 in amino acids: CASSLGQGWQPQHF. Written as DNA, the CDR3 is TGTGCCAGCAGTTTAGGGCAGGGCTGGCAGCCCCAGCATTTT.

The V call is TRBV7-7, the J call TRBJ2-5; a weak D match, TRBD1 (5 bases). This CDR3 has 15 amino acids. Germline values: CDR1 SSHAT, CDR2 FNYEAQ (reference sequence). The V and J ends lost 0 bases and 5 bases respectively, with 13 bases between them. The CDR3, as DNA: TGTGCCAGCAGCTTAGCGGTTGGGGCGTTGGAGACCCAGTACTTC. As protein: CASSLAVGALETQYF.

This clone turned up a few times. The chain recombines TRBV19 with TRBJ2-2; 7 bases match TRBD2. Germline loops: CDR1 LNHDA, CDR2 SQIVND (reference sequence). With V trimmed by 6 bases and J by 1 base, 14 bases remained unmatched. This CDR3 has 18 residues. The CDR3 spells CASSPIRASGMNTGELFF. In DNA form, the CDR3 reads TGTGCCAGTAGCCCAATTCGGGCTAGCGGCATGAACACCGGGGAGCTGTTTTTT. Looking up the rest from reference TRBV19 and TRBJ2-2 gives the full variable domain: DGGITQSPKYLFRKEGQNVTLSCEQNLNHDAMYWYRQDPGQGLRLIYYSQIVNDFQKGDIAEGYSVSREKKESFPLTVTSAQKNPTAFYLCASSPIRASGMNTGELFFGEGSRLTVL.

V is TRBV20-1 and J is TRBJ2-1; perhaps TRBD2 as D (5 bases). This CDR3 is built from 11 residues. V was clipped by 5 bases and J by 8 bases, with 10 bases between them. Per germline, CDR1 DFQATT and CDR2 SNEGSKA (reference sequence). CDR3: CSAGSVHEQFF. In DNA, the CDR3 is TGCAGTGCTGGTAGCGTCCATGAGCAGTTCTTC.

This chain links TRBV14 with TRBJ2-5; D may be TRBD1 (5 bases). The J call may be mistaken, given a closer DNA end match to TRBJ2-7. This CDR3 has 13 amino acids. CDR1 SGHDN and CDR2 FVKESK come from the germline V gene. CDR3 nucleotide sequence: TGTGCCAGCAGCCAGGGTCAGGGCTACGAGCAGTACTTC. Its protein product is CASSQGQGYEQYF.

J is TRBJ2-7 and V is TRBV18; 12 bases are a match to TRBD2. Germline CDR1 KGHSH, CDR2 LQKENI. This CDR3 is built from 16 residues. The trim removed 2 bases at V and 2 bases at J, leaving 4 bases unmatched. Here the CDR3 DNA reads TGTGCCAGCTCACCAAGACTAGCGGGAGACCCCTACGAGCAGTACTTC. Protein sequence: CASSPRLAGDPYEQYF.

The rearrangement links TRBV5-1 to TRBJ2-2; tentative D call: TRBD2 (6 bases). Between the trimmed V and J ends, which lost 7 bases and 0 bases, there was a span of 16 bases. CDR1 SGHRS and CDR2 YFSETQ come from the germline V gene. The CDR3 spans 16 residues. In nucleotides, the CDR3 is TGCGCCAGCCGCGTTCGGGGGTCCTCGAACACCGGGGAGCTGTTTTTT. It specifies CASRVRGSSNTGELFF.

The chain has TRBV28 and TRBJ1-4, with D tentatively TRBD1 (5 bases). CDR1 is MDHEN, CDR2 SYDVKM, per germline. The CDR3 extends over 13 amino acids. With 3 bases removed from V and 7 bases from J, the gap between germline ends came to 9 bases. The CDR3: CASSLGGTEKLFF. The CDR3 DNA follows: TGTGCCAGCAGTTTGGGGGGGACTGAAAAACTGTTTTTT.

The V call is TRBV19, the J call TRBJ1-1; perhaps TRBD1 as D (5 bases). V was clipped by 5 bases and J by 1 base, with 11 bases between them. This CDR3 contains 14 residues. The V gene's germline CDR1 is LNHDA and CDR2 SQIVND (reference sequence). DNA for the CDR3: TGTGCCAGTAGTCTACTCACAGGGAACACTGAAGCTTTCTTT. It translates to CASSLLTGNTEAFF.

The rearrangement joins TRBV7-6 to TRBJ2-7, with D perhaps matching TRBD1 (6 bases). V dropped 1 base and J dropped 2 bases, with 18 bases sitting between them. Per the germline V gene, CDR1 is SGHVS and CDR2 is FNYEAQ. The CDR3 loop spans 17 amino acids. The chain's CDR3 is CASSLGRGQSQTYEQYF. In DNA, the CDR3 is TGTGCCAGCAGCTTAGGCAGAGGACAGTCGCAAACCTACGAGCAGTACTTC. The variable domain in full, with the rest retrieved from reference TRBV7-6 and TRBJ2-7, is GAGVSQSPRYKVTKRGQDVALRCDPISGHVSLYWYRQALGQGPEFLTYFNYEAQQDKSGLPNDRFSAERPEGSISTLTIQRTEQRDSAMYRCASSLGRGQSQTYEQYFGPGTRLTVT.

The chain uses TRBV4-3 and TRBJ2-7; 7 bases match TRBD2. V lost 3 bases to trimming and J lost 2 bases; unmatched junction nucleotides: 7. Germline lookup yields CDR1 LGHNA and CDR2 YSLEER. The CDR3 runs 15 residues. Here the CDR3 reads CASSQGGAGAYEQYF. As DNA, the CDR3 is TGCGCCAGCAGCCAGGGAGGGGCCGGGGCCTACGAGCAGTACTTC.

This clone was found a few times. The chain links TRBV7-9 to TRBJ1-1; 8 positions agree with TRBD1. V trimming: 4 bases; J trimming: 4 bases; junction bases outside the gene matches: 5. This CDR3 spans 14 amino acids. Germline loops: CDR1 SEHNR, CDR2 FQNEAQ (reference sequence). The CDR3 here is CASSSDRVGTEAFF. CDR3 in DNA: TGTGCCAGCAGCTCGGACAGGGTGGGCACTGAAGCTTTCTTT.

This sequence joins TRBV9 and TRBJ2-3; maybe TRBD1 (6 bases). V was shortened by 3 bases and J by 0 bases, with 23 bases between the two germline ends. The CDR3 is 19 amino acids. Germline-derived CDR1 and CDR2 are SGDLS and YYNGEE. CDR3 in amino acids: CASSGPWDKARLSTDTQYF. CDR3 coding DNA: TGTGCCAGCAGCGGTCCTTGGGACAAGGCCCGGTTAAGCACAGATACGCAGTATTTT. The full variable domain, in which reference TRBV9 and TRBJ2-3 provide the parts outside the CDR3, is DSGVTQTPKHLITATGQRVTLRCSPRSGDLSVYWYQQSLDQGLQFLIQYYNGEERAKGNILERFSAQQFPDLHSELNLSSLELGDSALYFCASSGPWDKARLSTDTQYFGPGTRLTVL.

The gene calls are TRBV19 and TRBJ2-7; 7 bases line up with TRBD1. Germline CDR1 and CDR2: LNHDA and SQIVND (reference sequence). J gave up 5 bases and V 0 bases, and 13 bases lay outside the gene matches. This CDR3 has 17 amino acids. CDR3 protein: CASSIDLLRTGPHEQYF. CDR3 coding DNA: TGTGCCAGTAGTATAGATCTATTACGGACAGGCCCCCACGAGCAGTACTTC.

This clone was observed a handful of times. This chain uses TRBV6-6 with TRBJ1-1, with D possibly TRBD1 on 5 matching bases. The germline gives CDR1 MNHNY, CDR2 SVGAGI (reference sequence). Trimming took 4 bases from V and 7 from J, leaving 16 bases between them. This CDR3 region has 14 residues. The CDR3 here is CASSFPTGYFEAFF. DNA for the CDR3: TGTGCCAGCAGTTTTCCCACAGGATACTTTGAAGCTTTCTTT.